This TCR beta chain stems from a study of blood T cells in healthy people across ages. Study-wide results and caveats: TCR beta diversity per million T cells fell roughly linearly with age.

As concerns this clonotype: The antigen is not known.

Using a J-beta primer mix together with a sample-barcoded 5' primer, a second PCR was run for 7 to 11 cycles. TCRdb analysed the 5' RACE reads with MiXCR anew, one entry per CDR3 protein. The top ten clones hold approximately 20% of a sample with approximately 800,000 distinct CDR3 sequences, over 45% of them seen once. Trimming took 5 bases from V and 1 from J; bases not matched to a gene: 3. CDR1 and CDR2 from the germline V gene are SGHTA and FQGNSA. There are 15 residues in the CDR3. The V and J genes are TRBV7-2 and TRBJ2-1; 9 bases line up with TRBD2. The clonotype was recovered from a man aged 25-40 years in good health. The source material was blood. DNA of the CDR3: TGTGCCAGCAGCCCTAGCGGGATGTCCTACAATGAGCAGTTCTTC. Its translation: CASSPSGMSYNEQFF. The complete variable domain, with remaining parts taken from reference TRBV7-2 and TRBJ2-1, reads GAGVSQSPSNKVTEKGKDVELRCDPISGHTALYWYRQSLGQGLEFLIYFQGNSAPDKSGLPSDRFSAERTGGSVSTLTIQRTQQEDSAVYLCASSPSGMSYNEQFFGPGTRLTVL.